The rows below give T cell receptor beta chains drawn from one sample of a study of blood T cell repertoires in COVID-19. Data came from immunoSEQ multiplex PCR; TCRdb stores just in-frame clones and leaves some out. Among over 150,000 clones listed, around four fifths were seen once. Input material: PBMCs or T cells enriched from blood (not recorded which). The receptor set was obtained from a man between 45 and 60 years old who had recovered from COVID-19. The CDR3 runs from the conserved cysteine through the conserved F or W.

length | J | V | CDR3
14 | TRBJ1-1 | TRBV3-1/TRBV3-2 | CASSPGQGNTEAFF
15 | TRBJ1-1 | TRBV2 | CASSPQGRMNTEAFF
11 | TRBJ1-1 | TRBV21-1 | CGGRADTEAFF
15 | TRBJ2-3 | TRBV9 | CASSPLRGVSDTQYF
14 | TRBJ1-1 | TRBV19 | CASNSGTGVTEAFF
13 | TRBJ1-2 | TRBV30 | CAWRWGADYGYTF
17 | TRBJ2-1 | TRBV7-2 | CASSLESRTGLRNEQFF
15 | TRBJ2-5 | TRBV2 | CASSLGWGAPRTQYF
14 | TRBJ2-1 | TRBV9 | CASTLADSYNEQFF
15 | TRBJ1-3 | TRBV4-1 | CASSQAGVFGNTIYF
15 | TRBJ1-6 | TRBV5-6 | CASSLRRGTNSPLHF
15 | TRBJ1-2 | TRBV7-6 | CASSLGTGPDYGYTF
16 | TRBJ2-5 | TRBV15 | CATSMRRDRAQETQYF
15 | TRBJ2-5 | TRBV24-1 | CATSSGRTGKETQYF
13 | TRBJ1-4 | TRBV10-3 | CAISGVRQEKLFF
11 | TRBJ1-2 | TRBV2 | CASIRDYGYTF
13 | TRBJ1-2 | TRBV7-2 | CASSSTGNYGYTF
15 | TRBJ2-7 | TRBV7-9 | CASSRTGNPFDEQYF
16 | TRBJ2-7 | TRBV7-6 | CASSLGSPGSSYEQYF
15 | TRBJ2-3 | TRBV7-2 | CASSTFGRVTDTQYF
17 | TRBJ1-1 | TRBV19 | CASSTRGRTGSVTEAFF
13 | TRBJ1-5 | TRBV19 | CASNDREHTPQHF
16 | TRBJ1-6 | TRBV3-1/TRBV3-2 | CASSQMCDRNNSPLHF
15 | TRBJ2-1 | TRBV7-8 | CASSLRDSYYNEQFF
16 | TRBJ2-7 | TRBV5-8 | CASSPVIGTGVYEQYF
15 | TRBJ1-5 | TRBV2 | CASSVGRGSNQPQHF
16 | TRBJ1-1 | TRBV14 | CASSPRDRGRNTEAFF
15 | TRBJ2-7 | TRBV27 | CASSFYGTGGREQYF
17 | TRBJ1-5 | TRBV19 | CASSPIPTAYSNQPQHF
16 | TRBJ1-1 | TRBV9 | CASSVGPDRANTEAFF
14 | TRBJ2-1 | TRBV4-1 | CASRRVASYNEQFF
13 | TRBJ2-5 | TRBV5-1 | CASSSGQRETQYF
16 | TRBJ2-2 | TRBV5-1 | CASSSGSNRNTGELFF
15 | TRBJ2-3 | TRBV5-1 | CASSLGVRSTDTQYF
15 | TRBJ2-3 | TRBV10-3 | CASAGLAVITDTQYF
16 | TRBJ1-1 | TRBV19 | CASSMNRRILNTEAFF
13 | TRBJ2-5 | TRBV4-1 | CASSKGLQETQYF
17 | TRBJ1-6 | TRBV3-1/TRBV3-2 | CASSQGTGDVWNSPLHF
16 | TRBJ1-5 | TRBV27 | CASSQGIPKWNQPQHF
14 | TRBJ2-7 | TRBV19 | CASSIGQLGYEQYF
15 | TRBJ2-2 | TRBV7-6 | CASSSVDRNTGELFF
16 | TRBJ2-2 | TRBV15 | CATSPIGTGGGGELFF
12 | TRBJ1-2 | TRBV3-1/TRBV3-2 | CASSPGREGYTF
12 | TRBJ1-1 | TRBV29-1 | CSVRHMNTEAFF
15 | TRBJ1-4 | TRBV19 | CASSVTGEGGEKLFF
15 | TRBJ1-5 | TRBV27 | CASSPLTPRYQPQHF
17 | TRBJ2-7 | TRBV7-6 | CASSLAAGADNSYEQYF
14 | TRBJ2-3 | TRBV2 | CASSEGTGRSPQYF
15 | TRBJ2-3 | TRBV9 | CASSVGLPRGDTQYF
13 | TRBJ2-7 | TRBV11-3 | CASWGQNSYEQYF
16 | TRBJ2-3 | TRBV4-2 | CASSEGTSGRTDTQYF
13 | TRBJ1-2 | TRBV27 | CASSMDSNYGYTF
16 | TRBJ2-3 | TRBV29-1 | CSVEGGRQGVTDTQYF
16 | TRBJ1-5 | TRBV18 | CASSFGTGEDRKPQHF
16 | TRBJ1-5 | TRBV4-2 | CASSQDKQGSNQPQHF